The 21 T cell receptor beta chains given below trace back to one sample, sequenced in a study of CD8+ T cells in alopecia areata. Once RNA had been extracted, it was reverse transcribed into cDNA to act as the sequencing template. The protocol was immunoSEQ multiplex PCR, while the TCRdb copy is restricted to in-frame clones and leaves out a portion. The sample lists 140,000 or so clones, 62% occurring once. Input material: CD8+ T cells sorted from blood. Every receptor here comes from a human donor in good health.

This chain links TRBV6-5 with TRBJ1-1; no definite D call. This CDR3 has 12 residues. V lost 6 bases and J lost 3, with 8 bases in between. Germline V gene data show CDR1 as MNHEY and CDR2 as SVGAGI. The CDR3 coding sequence is TGTGCCAGCAGACAATGGGACACTGAAGCTTTCTTT. Translating gives CASRQWDTEAFF.

The chain uses TRBV7-9 and TRBJ2-4; D is undetermined. The CDR3 covers 15 residues. The germline CDR1 and CDR2 sequences are SEHNR and FQNEAQ (reference sequence). With 3 bases removed from V and 11 bases from J, the gap between germline ends came to 20 bases. The CDR3 loop reads CASSFGAGRFGLQYF. CDR3 in DNA: TGTGCCAGCAGCTTTGGAGCTGGCCGCTTCGGGCTTCAGTACTTC.

The chain is built from TRBV29-1 and TRBJ2-1; no reliable D call. The CDR3 loop spans 12 amino acids. Germline V CDR1 and CDR2: SQVTM, ANQGSEA. V was shortened by 4 bases and J by 6 bases, with 10 bases between the two germline ends. The CDR3 region is CSVVYGGNEQFF. The CDR3 nucleotides are TGCAGCGTTGTTTATGGCGGCAATGAGCAGTTCTTC.

V and J are TRBV7-9 and TRBJ2-1; no clear D. This CDR3 is built from 10 residues. Germline CDR1 SEHNR, CDR2 FQNEAQ (reference sequence). V lost 3 bases to trimming and J lost 6 bases, with 0 bases between them. The CDR3 here is CASSFNEQFF. CDR3 coding DNA: TGTGCCAGCAGCTTCAATGAGCAGTTCTTC.

The sample holds one count of this clone. The chain is built from TRBV5-4 and TRBJ2-5; D is ambiguous. CDR3 length: 17 residues. Germline V lookup: CDR1 SGHNT, CDR2 YYREEE (reference sequence). V shed 3 bases and J shed 2 bases, with 20 bases lying between them. The CDR3 bases are TGTGCCAGCAGCTCGTCAATCATTGATCCGTTTCAAGAGACCCAGTACTTC. It is translated as CASSSSIIDPFQETQYF.

CDR3 in DNA: TGTGCTAGTGGTAGCCTCGGGACTAGCGGGAATCAAGGGAATGAGCAGTTCTTC. Amino acid sequence: CASGSLGTSGNQGNEQFF. The chain recombines TRBV12-5 with TRBJ2-1; TRBD2 matches 13 bases. This CDR3 spans 18 amino acids. With 5 bases clipped from V and 7 bases from J, the junction kept 14 bases outside the gene matches. Germline CDR1 is LGHNT and CDR2 is FRNRAP.

This clone occurred a few times. CDR3 nucleotides: TGTGCCAGTAGTTCCGGGACCGGAGCCTACGAGCAGTACTTC. It is translated as CASSSGTGAYEQYF. V gene TRBV19 combines with J gene TRBJ2-7; the D gene could be TRBD1 or TRBD2 (5 bases each). V was cut by 5 bases and J by 2 bases, with 13 bases left in between. The germline gives CDR1 LNHDA, CDR2 SQIVND (reference sequence). This CDR3 is built from 14 residues.

This sequence joins TRBV9 and TRBJ2-7, with a tentative D call TRBD1 (5 bases). Germline V gene lookup returns CDR1 SGDLS and CDR2 YYNGEE. Trimming stripped 0 bases from V and 6 bases from J, with 10 bases between. The CDR3 length is 13 residues. The chain's CDR3 is CASSVGQGSEQYF. DNA of the CDR3: TGTGCCAGCAGCGTAGGCCAGGGCTCCGAGCAGTACTTC. The entire variable domain, with the rest obtained from reference TRBV9 and TRBJ2-7, is as follows: DSGVTQTPKHLITATGQRVTLRCSPRSGDLSVYWYQQSLDQGLQFLIQYYNGEERAKGNILERFSAQQFPDLHSELNLSSLELGDSALYFCASSVGQGSEQYFGPGTRLTVT.

CDR3 in amino acids: CASNLGGGIETQYF. CDR3 DNA sequence: TGCGCCAGCAACCTTGGAGGGGGCATAGAGACCCAGTACTTC. The chain joins TRBV5-1 to TRBJ2-5, with a possible D match to TRBD1 (7 bases). Germline V lookup: CDR1 SGHRS, CDR2 YFSETQ. The CDR3 spans 14 residues. V was pared by 6 bases and J by 4 bases, with 16 bases between.

The chain employs TRBV29-1 and TRBJ1-1; D gene ambiguous. Per germline, CDR1 SQVTM and CDR2 ANQGSEA. CDR3 length: 11 residues. Trimming pared 7 bases from V and 0 bases from J, leaving 6 bases between. The CDR3 protein is CSASLNTEAFF. The DNA of the CDR3 is TGCAGCGCCTCCTTGAACACTGAAGCTTTCTTT.

V usage is TRBV14 and J usage is TRBJ2-6; 8 bases fit TRBD1. CDR1 is SGHDN, CDR2 FVKESK, per germline. V dropped 3 bases and J dropped 0; count of bases not matched to a gene: 4. The CDR3 has 17 residues. The CDR3 nucleotides read TGTGCCAGCAGCCATGGACAGGGTTTCTCTGGGGCCAACGTCCTGACTTTC. Translation: CASSHGQGFSGANVLTF.

The chain combines TRBV6-1 with TRBJ2-7; D call uncertain. V lost 6 bases, J lost 2 bases, and 14 bases lay in between. The CDR3 has 14 residues. Looked up from germline, CDR1 is MNHNS and CDR2 is SASEGT. In DNA form, the CDR3 reads TGTGCCAGCAGCTGGCCGGGCCAGACCTACGAGCAGTACTTC. Translation: CASSWPGQTYEQYF.

With respect to this clone: The junction departs from germline at one end; a sequencing error may be responsible. The rearrangement uses TRBV6-4 and TRBJ2-7, with D uncertain. Per germline, CDR1 MRHNA and CDR2 SNTAGT. This CDR3 has 9 amino acids. The CDR3 region has the DNA TGTGCCAGCAGTGAGGTCTCTGGCTTC. It translates to CASSEVSGF.

The gene calls are TRBV9 and TRBJ2-1, with a possible D match to TRBD2 (6 bases). The CDR3 runs to 15 residues. Germline assignment: CDR1 SGDLS and CDR2 YYNGEE. Trimming stripped 5 bases from V and 7 bases from J, with 19 bases between. CDR3 sequence: CASSGVGEGGNEQFF. The CDR3 nucleotides read TGTGCCAGCAGTGGTGTGGGAGAGGGAGGAAATGAGCAGTTCTTC.

V usage is TRBV29-1 and J usage is TRBJ1-1; D ambiguous. V was shortened by 3 bases and J by 0 bases, with 8 bases between the two germline ends. Germline CDR1 is SQVTM and CDR2 is ANQGSEA. The CDR3 is 13 residues long. CDR3 residues: CSVEMGMNTEAFF. The DNA of the CDR3 is TGCAGCGTTGAGATGGGCATGAACACTGAAGCTTTCTTT.

The count of this clone is one. The CDR3 region has the DNA TGTGCCAGCAGCTCGACTAGCGGAGGGAGCTCTGGGGCCAACGTCCTGACTTTC. It codes for CASSSTSGGSSGANVLTF. The rearrangement links TRBV7-9 to TRBJ2-6; 9 nucleotides agree with TRBD2. CDR3 length equals 18 residues. V shed 4 bases and J 0 bases; nucleotides not matched to a gene: 7. Germline-derived CDR1 and CDR2 are SEHNR and FQNEAQ (reference sequence).

This chain joins TRBV2 and TRBJ2-5, with no clear D. The germline CDR1 and CDR2 sequences are SNHLY and FYNNEI. V was pared by 2 bases and J by 5 bases, with 3 bases between. The length of the CDR3 is 11 residues. The CDR3 is CASSERETQYF. CDR3 DNA: TGTGCCAGCAGTGAAAGGGAGACCCAGTACTTC.

Only a few counts were recorded for this clone. The V call is TRBV30, the J call TRBJ2-1; 10 bases agree with TRBD2. The V gene's germline CDR1 is GTSNPN and CDR2 SVGIG (reference sequence). The CDR3 length is 13 residues. The junction had 3 bases not matched to a gene; V was cut back by 5 bases and J by 5 bases. The CDR3 protein is CAWGLAADNEQFF. In DNA form, the CDR3 reads TGTGCCTGGGGACTAGCGGCAGACAATGAGCAGTTCTTC.

In its sample, this clone was seen once. The chain links TRBV19 to TRBJ1-1; maybe TRBD1 (5 bases). CDR1 and CDR2 from the germline V gene are LNHDA and SQIVND (reference sequence). Trimming left V 3 bases short and J 5 bases short, with 10 bases between. The CDR3 is 13 residues long. The chain's CDR3 is CASSITRDTEAFF. The CDR3 nucleotides read TGTGCCAGTAGTATCACCAGGGATACTGAAGCTTTCTTT.

The chain combines TRBV11-1 with TRBJ1-4; the D gene is possibly TRBD1 (6 bases). This CDR3 contains 12 residues. The V gene lost 5 bases and the J gene lost 9 bases, with 10 bases spanning the gap. The germline CDR1 and CDR2 sequences are SGHAT and FQDESV (reference sequence). CDR3 protein: CASSVGQQKLFF. CDR3 DNA: TGTGCCAGCAGCGTTGGACAGCAAAAACTGTTTTTT.

This clone was recorded a few times. The chain carries TRBV29-1 and TRBJ2-1; D is ambiguous. Looked up from germline, CDR1 is SQVTM and CDR2 is ANQGSEA. CDR3 length: 10 amino acids. CDR3: CSARVNEQFF. DNA of the CDR3: TGCAGTGCCCGCGTCAATGAGCAGTTCTTC.